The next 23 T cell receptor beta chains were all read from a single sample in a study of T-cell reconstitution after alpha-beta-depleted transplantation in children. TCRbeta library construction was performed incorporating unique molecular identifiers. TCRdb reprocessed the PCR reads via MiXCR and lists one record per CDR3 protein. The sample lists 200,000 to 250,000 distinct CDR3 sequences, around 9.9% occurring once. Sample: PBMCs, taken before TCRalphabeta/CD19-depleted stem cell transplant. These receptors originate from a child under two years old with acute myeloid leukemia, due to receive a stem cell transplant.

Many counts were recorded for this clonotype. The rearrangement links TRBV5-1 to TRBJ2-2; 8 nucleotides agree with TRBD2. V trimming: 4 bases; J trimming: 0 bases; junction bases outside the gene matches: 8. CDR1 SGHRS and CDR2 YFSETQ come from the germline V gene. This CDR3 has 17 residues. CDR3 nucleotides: TGCGCCAGCAGCATCGGGACTAGGCCCGCGAACACCGGGGAGCTGTTTTTT. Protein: CASSIGTRPANTGELFF.

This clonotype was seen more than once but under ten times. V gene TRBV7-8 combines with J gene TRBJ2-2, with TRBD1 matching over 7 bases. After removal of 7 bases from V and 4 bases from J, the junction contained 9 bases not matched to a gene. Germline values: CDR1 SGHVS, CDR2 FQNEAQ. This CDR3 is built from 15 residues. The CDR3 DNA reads TGTGCCAGCACCTTGTGGGACAGACCCACCGGGGAGCTGTTTTTT. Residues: CASTLWDRPTGELFF. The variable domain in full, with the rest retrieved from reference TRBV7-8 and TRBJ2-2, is GAGVSQSPRYKVAKRGQDVALRCDPISGHVSLFWYQQALGQGPEFLTYFQNEAQLDKSGLPSDRFFAERPEGSVSTLKIQRTQQEDSAVYLCASTLWDRPTGELFFGEGSRLTVL.

The DNA for the CDR3 is TGTGCCAGCTCACCACTAAACAGGGAGACCCAGTACTTC. Amino acids: CASSPLNRETQYF. This chain joins TRBV18 and TRBJ2-5; D possibly corresponds to TRBD1 (5 bases). The CDR3 covers 13 residues. Germline V gene lookup returns CDR1 KGHSH and CDR2 LQKENI. V lost 1 base, J lost 5 bases, and 8 bases lay in between.

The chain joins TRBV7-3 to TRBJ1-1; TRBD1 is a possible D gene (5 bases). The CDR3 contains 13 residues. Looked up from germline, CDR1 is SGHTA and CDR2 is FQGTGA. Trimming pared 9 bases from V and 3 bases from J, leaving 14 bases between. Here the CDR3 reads CASGLGGDTEAFF. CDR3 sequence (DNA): TGTGCCAGTGGCTTGGGAGGGGACACTGAAGCTTTCTTT.

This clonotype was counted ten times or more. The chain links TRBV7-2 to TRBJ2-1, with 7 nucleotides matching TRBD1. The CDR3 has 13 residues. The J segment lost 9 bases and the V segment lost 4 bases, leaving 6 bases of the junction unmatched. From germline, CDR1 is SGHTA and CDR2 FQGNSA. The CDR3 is CASSSHYRGEQFF. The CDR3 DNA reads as TGTGCCAGCAGCTCACATTACAGGGGTGAGCAGTTCTTC. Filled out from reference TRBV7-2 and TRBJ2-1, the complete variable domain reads GAGVSQSPSNKVTEKGKDVELRCDPISGHTALYWYRQSLGQGLEFLIYFQGNSAPDKSGLPSDRFSAERTGGSVSTLTIQRTQQEDSAVYLCASSSHYRGEQFFGPGTRLTVL.

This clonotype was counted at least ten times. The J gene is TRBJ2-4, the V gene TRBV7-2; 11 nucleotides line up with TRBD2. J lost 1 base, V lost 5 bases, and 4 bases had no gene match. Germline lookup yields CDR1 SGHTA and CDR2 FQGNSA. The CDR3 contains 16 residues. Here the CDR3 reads CASSPGLAVAKNIQYF. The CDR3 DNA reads TGTGCCAGCAGCCCGGGACTAGCGGTCGCCAAAAACATTCAGTACTTC.

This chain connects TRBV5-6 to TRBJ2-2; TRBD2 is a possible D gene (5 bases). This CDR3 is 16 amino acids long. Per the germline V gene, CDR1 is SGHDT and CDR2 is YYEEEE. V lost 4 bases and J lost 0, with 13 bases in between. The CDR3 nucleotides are TGTGCCAGCAGCCCCCTGACTACCCCGAACACCGGGGAGCTGTTTTTT. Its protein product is CASSPLTTPNTGELFF.

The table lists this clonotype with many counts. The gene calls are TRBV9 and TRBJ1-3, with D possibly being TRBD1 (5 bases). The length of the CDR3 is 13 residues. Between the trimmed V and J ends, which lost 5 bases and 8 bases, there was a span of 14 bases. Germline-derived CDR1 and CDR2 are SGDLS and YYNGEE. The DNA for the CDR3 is TGTGCCAGCAGTGGGGACGGTTGGGACACCATATATTTT. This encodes CASSGDGWDTIYF.

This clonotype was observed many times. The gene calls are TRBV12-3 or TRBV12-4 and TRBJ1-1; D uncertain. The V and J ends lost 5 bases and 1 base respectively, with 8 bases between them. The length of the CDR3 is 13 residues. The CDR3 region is CASSPNENTEAFF. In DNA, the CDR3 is TGTGCCAGCAGTCCCAATGAGAACACTGAAGCTTTCTTT.

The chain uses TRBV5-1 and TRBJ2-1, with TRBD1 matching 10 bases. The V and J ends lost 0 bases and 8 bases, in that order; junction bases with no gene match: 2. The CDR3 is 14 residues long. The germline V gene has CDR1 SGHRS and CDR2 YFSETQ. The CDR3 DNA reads TGCGCCAGCAGCTTGGGGACAGGGGGTGATGAGCAGTTCTTC. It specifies CASSLGTGGDEQFF. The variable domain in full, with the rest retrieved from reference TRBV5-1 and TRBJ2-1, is KAGVTQTPRYLIKTRGQQVTLSCSPISGHRSVSWYQQTPGQGLQFLFEYFSETQRNKGNFPGRFSGRQFSNSRSEMNVSTLELGDSALYLCASSLGTGGDEQFFGPGTRLTVL.

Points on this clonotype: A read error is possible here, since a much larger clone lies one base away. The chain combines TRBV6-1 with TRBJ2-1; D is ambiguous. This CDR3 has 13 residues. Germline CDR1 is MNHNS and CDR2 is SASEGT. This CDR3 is CTSSKSSYNEQFF. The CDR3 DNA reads TGTACCAGCTCGAAGAGCTCCTACAATGAGCAGTTCTTC.

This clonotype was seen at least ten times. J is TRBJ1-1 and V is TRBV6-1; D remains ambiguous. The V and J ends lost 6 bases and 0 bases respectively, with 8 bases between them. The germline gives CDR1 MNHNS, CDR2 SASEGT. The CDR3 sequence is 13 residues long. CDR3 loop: CASRRQLNTEAFF. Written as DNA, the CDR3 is TGTGCCAGCAGACGACAACTGAACACTGAAGCTTTCTTT.

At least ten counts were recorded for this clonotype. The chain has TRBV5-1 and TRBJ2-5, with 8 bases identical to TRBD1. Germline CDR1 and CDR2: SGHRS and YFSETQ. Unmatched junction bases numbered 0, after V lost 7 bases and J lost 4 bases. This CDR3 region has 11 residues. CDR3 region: CASGQGETQYF. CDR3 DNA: TGCGCCAGCGGACAGGGAGAGACCCAGTACTTC.

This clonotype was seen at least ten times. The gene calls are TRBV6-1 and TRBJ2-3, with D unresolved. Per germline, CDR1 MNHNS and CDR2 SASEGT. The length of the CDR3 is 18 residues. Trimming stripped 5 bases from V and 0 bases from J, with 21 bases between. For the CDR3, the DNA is TGTGCCAGCAGTCCCCTAGGACGGCCGACCCTAAGCACAGATACGCAGTATTTT. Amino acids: CASSPLGRPTLSTDTQYF.

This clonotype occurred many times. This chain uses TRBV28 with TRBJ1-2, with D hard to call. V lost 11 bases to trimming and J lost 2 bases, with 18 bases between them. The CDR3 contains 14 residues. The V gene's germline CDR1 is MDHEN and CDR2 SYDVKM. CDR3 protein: CAALRSGTNYGYTF. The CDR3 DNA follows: TGTGCCGCCCTTAGGTCGGGCACCAACTATGGCTACACCTTC.

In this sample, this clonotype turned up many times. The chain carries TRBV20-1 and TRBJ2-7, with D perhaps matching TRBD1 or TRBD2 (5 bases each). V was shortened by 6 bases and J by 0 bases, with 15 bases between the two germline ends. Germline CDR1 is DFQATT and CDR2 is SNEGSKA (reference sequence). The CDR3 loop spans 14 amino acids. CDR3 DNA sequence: TGCAGTGCCACCCGGGACGGTAACTCCTACGAGCAGTACTTC. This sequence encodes CSATRDGNSYEQYF.

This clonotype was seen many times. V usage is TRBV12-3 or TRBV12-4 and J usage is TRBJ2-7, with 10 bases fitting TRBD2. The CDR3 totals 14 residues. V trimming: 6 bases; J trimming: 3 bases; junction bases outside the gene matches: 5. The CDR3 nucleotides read TGTGCCAGCAGCTGGGGACTAGCGTTCTACGAGCAGTACTTC. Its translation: CASSWGLAFYEQYF.

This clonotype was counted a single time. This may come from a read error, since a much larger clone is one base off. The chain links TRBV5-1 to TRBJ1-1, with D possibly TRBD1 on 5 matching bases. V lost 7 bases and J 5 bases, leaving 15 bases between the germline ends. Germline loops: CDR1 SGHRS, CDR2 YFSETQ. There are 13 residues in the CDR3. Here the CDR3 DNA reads TGCGCCAGCGGGAACCAGGGACCGACTGAAGCTTTCTTT. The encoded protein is CASGNQGPTEAFF.

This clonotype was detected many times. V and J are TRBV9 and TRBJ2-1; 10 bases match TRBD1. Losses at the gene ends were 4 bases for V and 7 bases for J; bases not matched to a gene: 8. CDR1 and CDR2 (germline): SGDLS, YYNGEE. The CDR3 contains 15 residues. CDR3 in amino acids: CASSPLDRGSNEQFF. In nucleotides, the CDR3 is TGTGCCAGCAGCCCCCTGGACAGGGGGTCAAATGAGCAGTTCTTC.

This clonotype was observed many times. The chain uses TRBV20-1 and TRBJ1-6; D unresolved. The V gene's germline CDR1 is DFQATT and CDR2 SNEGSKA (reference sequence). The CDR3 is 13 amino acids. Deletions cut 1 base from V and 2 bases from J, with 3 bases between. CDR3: CSARGPYNSPLHF. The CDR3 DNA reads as TGCAGTGCTAGAGGCCCCTATAATTCACCCCTCCACTTT.

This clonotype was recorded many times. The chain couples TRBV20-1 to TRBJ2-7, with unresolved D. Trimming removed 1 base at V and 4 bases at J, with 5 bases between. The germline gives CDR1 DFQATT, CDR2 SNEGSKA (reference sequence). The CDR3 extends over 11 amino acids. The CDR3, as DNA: TGCAGTGCTAGAGGCGGTTACGAGCAGTACTTC. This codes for CSARGGYEQYF.

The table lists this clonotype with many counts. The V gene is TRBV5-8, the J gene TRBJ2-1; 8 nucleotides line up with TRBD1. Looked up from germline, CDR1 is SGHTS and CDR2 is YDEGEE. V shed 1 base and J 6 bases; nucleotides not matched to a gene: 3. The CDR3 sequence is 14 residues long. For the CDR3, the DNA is TGTGCCAGCAGCTTGCAGGGGGCAAGCAATGAGCAGTTCTTC. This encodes CASSLQGASNEQFF.

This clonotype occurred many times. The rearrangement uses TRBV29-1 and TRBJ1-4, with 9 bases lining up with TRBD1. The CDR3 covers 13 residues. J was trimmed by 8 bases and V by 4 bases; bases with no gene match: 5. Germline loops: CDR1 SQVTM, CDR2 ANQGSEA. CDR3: CSVAGTGKEKLFF. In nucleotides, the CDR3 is TGCAGCGTTGCCGGGACAGGGAAGGAAAAACTGTTTTTT.